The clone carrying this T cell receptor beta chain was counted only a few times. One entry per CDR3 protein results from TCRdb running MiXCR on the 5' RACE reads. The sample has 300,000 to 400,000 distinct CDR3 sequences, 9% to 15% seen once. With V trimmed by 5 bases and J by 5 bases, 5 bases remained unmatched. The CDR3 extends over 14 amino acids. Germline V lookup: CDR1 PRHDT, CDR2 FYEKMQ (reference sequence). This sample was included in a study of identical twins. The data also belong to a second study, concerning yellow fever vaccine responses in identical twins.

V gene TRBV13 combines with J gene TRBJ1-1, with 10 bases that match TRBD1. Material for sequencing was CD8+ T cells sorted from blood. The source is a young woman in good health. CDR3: CASSMGQGLTEAFF. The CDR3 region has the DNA TGTGCCAGCAGCATGGGACAGGGGTTAACTGAAGCTTTCTTT.